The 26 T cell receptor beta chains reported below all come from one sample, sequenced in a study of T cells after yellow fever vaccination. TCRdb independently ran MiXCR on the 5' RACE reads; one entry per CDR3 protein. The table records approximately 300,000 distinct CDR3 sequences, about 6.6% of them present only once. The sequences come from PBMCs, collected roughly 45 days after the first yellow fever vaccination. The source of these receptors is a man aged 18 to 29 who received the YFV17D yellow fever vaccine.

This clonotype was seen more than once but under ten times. In nucleotides, the CDR3 is TGTGCCAGTAGTTATGGGAGCTCCTACAATGAGCAGTTCTTC. Encoded protein: CASSYGSSYNEQFF. The V and J genes are TRBV19 and TRBJ2-1; weak D call: TRBD2 (5 bases). CDR1 and CDR2 (germline): LNHDA, SQIVND (reference sequence). The ends were cut back, 5 bases at V and 0 bases at J, with 8 bases in the middle. This CDR3 comprises 14 residues.

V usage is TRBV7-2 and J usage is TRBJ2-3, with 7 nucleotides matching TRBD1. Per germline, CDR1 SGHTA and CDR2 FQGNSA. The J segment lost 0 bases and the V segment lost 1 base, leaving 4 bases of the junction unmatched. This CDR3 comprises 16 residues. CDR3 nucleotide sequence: TGTGCCAGCAGCTTAGGGCCAGGGGGAAGCACAGATACGCAGTATTTT. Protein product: CASSLGPGGSTDTQYF. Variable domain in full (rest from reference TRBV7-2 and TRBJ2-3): GAGVSQSPSNKVTEKGKDVELRCDPISGHTALYWYRQSLGQGLEFLIYFQGNSAPDKSGLPSDRFSAERTGGSVSTLTIQRTQQEDSAVYLCASSLGPGGSTDTQYFGPGTRLTVL.

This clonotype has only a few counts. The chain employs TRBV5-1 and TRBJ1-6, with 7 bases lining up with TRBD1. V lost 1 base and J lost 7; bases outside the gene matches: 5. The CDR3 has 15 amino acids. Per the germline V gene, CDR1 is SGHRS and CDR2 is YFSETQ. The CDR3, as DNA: TGCGCCAGCAGCTTGCCCCAGGGGGAAAATTCACCCCTCCACTTT. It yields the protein CASSLPQGENSPLHF. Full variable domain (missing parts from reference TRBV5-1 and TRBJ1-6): KAGVTQTPRYLIKTRGQQVTLSCSPISGHRSVSWYQQTPGQGLQFLFEYFSETQRNKGNFPGRFSGRQFSNSRSEMNVSTLELGDSALYLCASSLPQGENSPLHFGNGTRLTVT.

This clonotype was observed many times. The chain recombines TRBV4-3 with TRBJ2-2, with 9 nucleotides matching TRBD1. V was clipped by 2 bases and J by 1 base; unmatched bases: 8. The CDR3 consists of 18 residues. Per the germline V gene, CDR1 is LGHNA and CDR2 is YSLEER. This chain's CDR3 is CASSQPSPGQGNTGELFF. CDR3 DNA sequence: TGCGCCAGCAGCCAACCGTCACCGGGACAGGGGAACACCGGGGAGCTGTTTTTT.

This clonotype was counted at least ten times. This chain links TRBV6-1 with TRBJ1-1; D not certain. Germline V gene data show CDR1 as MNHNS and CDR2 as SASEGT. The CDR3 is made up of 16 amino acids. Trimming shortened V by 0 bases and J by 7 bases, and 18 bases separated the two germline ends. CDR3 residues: CASSEALGIARGEAFF. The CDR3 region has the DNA TGTGCCAGCAGTGAAGCCCTTGGGATCGCGAGAGGTGAAGCTTTCTTT.

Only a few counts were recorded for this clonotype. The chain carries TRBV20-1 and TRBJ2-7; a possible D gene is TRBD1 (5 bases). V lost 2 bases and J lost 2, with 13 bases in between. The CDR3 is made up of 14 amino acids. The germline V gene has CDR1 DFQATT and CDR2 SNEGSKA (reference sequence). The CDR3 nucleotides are TGCAGTGCTAGAAGTTCAGGGCAAACCTACGAGCAGTACGTC. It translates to CSARSSGQTYEQYV.

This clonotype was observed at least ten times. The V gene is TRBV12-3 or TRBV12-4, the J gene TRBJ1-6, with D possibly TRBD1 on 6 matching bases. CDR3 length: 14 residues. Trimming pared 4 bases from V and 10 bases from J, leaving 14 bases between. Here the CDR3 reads CASSSNRVHSPLHF. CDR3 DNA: TGTGCCAGCAGTTCCAACAGGGTTCACTCACCCCTCCACTTT.

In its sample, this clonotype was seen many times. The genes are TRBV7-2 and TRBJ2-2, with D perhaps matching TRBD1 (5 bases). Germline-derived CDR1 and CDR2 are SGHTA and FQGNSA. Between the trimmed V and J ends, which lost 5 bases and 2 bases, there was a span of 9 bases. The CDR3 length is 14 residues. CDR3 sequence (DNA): TGTGCCAGCAGCCCTCAGGGAAACACCGGGGAGCTGTTTTTT. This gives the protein CASSPQGNTGELFF.

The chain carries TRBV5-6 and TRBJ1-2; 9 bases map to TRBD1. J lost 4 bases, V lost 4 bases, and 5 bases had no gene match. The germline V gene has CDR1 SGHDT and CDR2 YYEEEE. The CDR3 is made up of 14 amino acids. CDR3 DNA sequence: TGTGCCAGCAGCCCCCGGACAGGGGCCTATGGCTACACCTTC. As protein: CASSPRTGAYGYTF.

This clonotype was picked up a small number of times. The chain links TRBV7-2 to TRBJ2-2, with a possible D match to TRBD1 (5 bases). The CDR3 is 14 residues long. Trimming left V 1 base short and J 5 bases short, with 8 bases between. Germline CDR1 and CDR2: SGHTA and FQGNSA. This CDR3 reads CASSLDKGTGELFF. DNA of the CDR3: TGTGCCAGCAGCTTAGATAAGGGGACCGGGGAGCTGTTTTTT. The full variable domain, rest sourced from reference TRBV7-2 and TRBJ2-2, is GAGVSQSPSNKVTEKGKDVELRCDPISGHTALYWYRQSLGQGLEFLIYFQGNSAPDKSGLPSDRFSAERTGGSVSTLTIQRTQQEDSAVYLCASSLDKGTGELFFGEGSRLTVL.

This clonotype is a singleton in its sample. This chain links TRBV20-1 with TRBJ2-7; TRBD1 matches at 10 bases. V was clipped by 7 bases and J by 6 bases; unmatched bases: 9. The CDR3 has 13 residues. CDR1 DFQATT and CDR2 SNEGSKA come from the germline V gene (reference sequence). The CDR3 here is CSVQPGQGTEQYF. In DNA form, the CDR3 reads TGCAGTGTCCAACCGGGACAGGGGACCGAGCAGTACTTC.

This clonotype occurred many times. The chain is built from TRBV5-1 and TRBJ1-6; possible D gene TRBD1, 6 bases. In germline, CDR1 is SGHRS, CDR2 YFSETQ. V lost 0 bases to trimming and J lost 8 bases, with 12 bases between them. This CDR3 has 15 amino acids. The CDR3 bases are TGCGCCAGCAGCTTGGCCGGGGGCCCGGATTCACCCCTCCACTTT. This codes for CASSLAGGPDSPLHF.

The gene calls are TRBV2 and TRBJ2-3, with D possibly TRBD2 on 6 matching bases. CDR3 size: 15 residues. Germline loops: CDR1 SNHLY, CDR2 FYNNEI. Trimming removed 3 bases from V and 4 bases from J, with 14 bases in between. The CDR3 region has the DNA TGTGCCAGCAGTGAGGGACTTCTGATGCCAGATACGCAGTATTTT. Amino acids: CASSEGLLMPDTQYF.

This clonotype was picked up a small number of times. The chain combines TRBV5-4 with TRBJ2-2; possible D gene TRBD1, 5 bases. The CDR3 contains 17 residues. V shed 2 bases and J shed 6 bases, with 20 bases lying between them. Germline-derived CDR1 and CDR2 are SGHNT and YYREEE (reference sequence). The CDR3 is CASSLKFGQGSPGELFF. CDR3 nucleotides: TGTGCCAGCAGCTTAAAATTCGGGCAGGGAAGCCCCGGGGAGCTGTTTTTT.

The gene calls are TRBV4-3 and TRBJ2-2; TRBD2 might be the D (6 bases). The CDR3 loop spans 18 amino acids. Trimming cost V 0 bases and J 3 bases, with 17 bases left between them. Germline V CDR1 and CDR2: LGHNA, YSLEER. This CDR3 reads CASSQDRPSGGYTGELFF. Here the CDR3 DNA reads TGCGCCAGCAGCCAAGATCGGCCGTCAGGAGGGTACACCGGGGAGCTGTTTTTT.

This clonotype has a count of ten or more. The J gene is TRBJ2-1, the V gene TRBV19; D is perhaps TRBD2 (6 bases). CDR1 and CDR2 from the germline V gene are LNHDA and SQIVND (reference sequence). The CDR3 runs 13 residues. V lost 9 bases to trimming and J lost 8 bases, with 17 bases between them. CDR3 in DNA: TGTGCCAGCACCCAGGGACTCGGCGATGAGCAGTTCTTC. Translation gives CASTQGLGDEQFF. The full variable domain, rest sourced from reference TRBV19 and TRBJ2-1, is DGGITQSPKYLFRKEGQNVTLSCEQNLNHDAMYWYRQDPGQGLRLIYYSQIVNDFQKGDIAEGYSVSREKKESFPLTVTSAQKNPTAFYLCASTQGLGDEQFFGPGTRLTVL.

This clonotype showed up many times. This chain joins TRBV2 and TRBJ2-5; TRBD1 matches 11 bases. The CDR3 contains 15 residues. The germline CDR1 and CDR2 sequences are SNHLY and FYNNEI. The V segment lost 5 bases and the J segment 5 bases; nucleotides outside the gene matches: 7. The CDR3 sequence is CASSNRDRGVETQYF. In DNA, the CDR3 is TGTGCCAGCAGTAACCGGGACAGGGGGGTTGAGACCCAGTACTTC.

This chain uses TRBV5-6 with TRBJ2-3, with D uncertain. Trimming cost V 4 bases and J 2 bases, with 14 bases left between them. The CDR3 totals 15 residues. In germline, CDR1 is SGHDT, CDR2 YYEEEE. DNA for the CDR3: TGTGCCAGCAGCCTGACGTGGGAAGTCACAGATACGCAGTATTTT. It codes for CASSLTWEVTDTQYF.

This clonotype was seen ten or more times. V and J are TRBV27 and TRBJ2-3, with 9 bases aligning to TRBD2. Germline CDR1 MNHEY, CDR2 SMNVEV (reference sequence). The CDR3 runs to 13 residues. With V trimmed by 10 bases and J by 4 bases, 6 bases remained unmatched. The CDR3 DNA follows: TGTGCCACCGCGGGGGGGGAGGCAGATACGCAGTATTTT. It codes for CATAGGEADTQYF.

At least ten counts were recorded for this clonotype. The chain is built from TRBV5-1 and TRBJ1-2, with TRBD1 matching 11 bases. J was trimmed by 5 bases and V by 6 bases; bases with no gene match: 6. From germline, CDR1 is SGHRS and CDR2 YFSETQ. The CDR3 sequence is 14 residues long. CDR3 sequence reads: CASTRTGGVYGYTF. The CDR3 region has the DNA TGCGCCAGCACCCGGACAGGGGGCGTGTATGGCTACACCTTC.

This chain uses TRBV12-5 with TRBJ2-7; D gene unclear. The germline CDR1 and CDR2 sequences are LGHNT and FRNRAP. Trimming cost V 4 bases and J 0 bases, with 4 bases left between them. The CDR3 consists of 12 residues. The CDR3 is CASGWDSYEQYF. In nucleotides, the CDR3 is TGTGCTAGTGGTTGGGACTCCTACGAGCAGTACTTC.

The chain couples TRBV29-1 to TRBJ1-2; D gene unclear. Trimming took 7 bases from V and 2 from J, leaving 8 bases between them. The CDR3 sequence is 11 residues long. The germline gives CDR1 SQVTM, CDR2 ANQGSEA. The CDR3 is CSGRTNYGYTF. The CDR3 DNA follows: TGCAGCGGACGGACCAACTATGGCTACACCTTC.

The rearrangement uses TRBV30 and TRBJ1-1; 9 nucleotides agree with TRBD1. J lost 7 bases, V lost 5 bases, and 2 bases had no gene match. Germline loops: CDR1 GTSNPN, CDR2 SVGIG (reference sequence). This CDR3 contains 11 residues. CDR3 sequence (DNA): TGTGCCTGGGGGACAGGGAATGAAGCTTTCTTT. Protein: CAWGTGNEAFF. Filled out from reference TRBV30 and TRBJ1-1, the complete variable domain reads SQTIHQWPATLVQPVGSPLSLECTVEGTSNPNLYWYRQAAGRGLQLLFYSVGIGQISSEVPQNLSASRPQDRQFILSSKKLLLSDSGFYLCAWGTGNEAFFGQGTRLTVV.

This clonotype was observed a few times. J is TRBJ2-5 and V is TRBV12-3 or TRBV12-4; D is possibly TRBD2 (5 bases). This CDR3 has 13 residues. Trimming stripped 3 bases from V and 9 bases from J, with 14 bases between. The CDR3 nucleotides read TGTGCCAGCAGTTTCTCCGCGGCGGGTGCCCAGTACTTC. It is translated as CASSFSAAGAQYF.

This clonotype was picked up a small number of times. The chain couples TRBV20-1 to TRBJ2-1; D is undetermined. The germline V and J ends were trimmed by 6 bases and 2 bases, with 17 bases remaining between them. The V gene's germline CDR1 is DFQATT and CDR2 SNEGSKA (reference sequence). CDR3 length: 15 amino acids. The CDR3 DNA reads TGCAGTGCAAGAAGTAGGCGGCTGACCTACAATGAGCAGTTCTTC. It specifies CSARSRRLTYNEQFF.

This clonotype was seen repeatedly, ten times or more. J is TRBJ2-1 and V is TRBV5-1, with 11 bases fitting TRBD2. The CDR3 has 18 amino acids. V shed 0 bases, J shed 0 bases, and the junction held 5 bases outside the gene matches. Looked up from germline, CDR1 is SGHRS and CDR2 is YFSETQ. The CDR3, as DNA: TGCGCCAGCAGCTTGGACCCTAGCGGGGGGAGCTCCTACAATGAGCAGTTCTTC. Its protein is CASSLDPSGGSSYNEQFF.